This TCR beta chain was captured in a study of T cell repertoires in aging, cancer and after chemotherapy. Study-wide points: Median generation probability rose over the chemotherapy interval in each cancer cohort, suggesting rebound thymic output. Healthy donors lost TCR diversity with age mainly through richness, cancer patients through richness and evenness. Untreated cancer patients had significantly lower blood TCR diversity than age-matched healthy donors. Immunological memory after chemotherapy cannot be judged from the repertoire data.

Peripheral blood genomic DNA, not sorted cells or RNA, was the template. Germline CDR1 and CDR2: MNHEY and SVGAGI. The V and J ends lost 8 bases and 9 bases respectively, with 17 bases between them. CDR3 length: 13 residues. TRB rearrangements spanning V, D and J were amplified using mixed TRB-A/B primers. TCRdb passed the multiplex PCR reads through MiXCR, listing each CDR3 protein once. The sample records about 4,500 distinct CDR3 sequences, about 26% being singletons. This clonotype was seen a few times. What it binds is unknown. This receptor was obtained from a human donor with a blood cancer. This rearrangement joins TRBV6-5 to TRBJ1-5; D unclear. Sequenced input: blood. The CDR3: CASDATPSGPQHF. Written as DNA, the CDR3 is TGTGCCAGCGACGCGACTCCCAGTGGGCCCCAGCATTTT.